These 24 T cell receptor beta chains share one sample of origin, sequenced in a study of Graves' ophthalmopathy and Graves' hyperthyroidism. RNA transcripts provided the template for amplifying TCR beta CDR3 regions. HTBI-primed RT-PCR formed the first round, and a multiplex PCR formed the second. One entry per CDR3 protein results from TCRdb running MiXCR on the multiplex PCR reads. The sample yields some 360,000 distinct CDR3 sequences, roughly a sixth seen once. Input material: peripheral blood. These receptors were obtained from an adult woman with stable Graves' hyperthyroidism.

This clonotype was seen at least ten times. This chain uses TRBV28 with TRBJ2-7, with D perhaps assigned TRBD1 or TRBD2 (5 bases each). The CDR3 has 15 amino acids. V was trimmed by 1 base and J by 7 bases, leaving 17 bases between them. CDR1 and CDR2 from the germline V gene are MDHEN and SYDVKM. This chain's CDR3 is CASSLSGIQGDEQYF. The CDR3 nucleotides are TGTGCCAGCAGTTTATCCGGGATCCAGGGAGATGAGCAGTACTTC.

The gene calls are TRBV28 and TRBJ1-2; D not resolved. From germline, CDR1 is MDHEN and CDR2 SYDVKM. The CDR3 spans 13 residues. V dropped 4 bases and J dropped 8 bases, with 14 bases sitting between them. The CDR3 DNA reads TGTGCCAGCAGTTCGTACGGACGATACGGCTACACCTTC. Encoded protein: CASSSYGRYGYTF.

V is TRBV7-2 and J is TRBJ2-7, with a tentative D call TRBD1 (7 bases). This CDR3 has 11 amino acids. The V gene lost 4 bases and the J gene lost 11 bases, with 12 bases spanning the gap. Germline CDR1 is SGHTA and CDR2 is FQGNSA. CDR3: CASSSDRREYF. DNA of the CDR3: TGTGCCAGCAGCTCGGACAGGAGGGAGTACTTC.

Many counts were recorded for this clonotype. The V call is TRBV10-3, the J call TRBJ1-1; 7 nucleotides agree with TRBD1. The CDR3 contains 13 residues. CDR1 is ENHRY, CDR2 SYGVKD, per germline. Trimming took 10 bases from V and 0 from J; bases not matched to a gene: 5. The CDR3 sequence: CATLGQLNTEAFF. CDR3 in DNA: TGTGCCACATTGGGACAGTTGAACACTGAAGCTTTCTTT.

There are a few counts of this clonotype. CDR3 sequence reads: CASSPSTSGRSTGELFF. The CDR3 nucleotides are TGTGCCAGCAGCCCATCGACTAGCGGGAGGTCGACCGGGGAGCTGTTTTTT. J is TRBJ2-2 and V is TRBV13; TRBD2 aligns across 13 bases. This CDR3 contains 17 residues. The ends lost 5 bases at V and 5 bases at J; junction bases unmatched: 8. Germline lookup yields CDR1 PRHDT and CDR2 FYEKMQ (reference sequence). Using reference TRBV13 and TRBJ2-2 for the parts outside the CDR3, the full variable domain is AAGVIQSPRHLIKEKRETATLKCYPIPRHDTVYWYQQGPGQDPQFLISFYEKMQSDKGSIPDRFSAQQFSDYHSELNMSSLELGDSALYFCASSPSTSGRSTGELFFGEGSRLTVL.

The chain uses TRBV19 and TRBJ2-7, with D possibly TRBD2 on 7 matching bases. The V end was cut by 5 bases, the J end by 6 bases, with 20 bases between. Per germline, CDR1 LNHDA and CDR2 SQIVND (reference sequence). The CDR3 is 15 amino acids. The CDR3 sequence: CASSGVGGRGLEQYF. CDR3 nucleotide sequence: TGTGCCAGTAGTGGAGTCGGGGGGCGAGGGCTCGAGCAGTACTTC.

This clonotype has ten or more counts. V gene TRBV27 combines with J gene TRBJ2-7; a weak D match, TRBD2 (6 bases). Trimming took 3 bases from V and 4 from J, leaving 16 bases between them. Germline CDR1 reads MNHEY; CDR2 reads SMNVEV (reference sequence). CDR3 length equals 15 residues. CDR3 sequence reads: CASSFSGGPGYEQYF. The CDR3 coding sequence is TGTGCCAGCAGTTTTAGCGGAGGCCCAGGTTACGAGCAGTACTTC.

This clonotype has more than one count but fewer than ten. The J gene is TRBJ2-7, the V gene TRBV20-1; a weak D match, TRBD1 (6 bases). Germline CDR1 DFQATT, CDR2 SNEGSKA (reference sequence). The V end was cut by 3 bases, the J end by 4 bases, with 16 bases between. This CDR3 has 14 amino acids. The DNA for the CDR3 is TGCAGTGCTAGTGGCCGGGACACTAGGTACGAGCAGTACTTC. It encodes CSASGRDTRYEQYF.

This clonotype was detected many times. For the CDR3, the DNA is TGTGCCTGGAGTTGGGAGACAGGGACCTATGGCTACACCTTC. This gives the protein CAWSWETGTYGYTF. The rearrangement joins TRBV30 to TRBJ1-2, with TRBD1 matching over 7 bases. V dropped 2 bases and J dropped 4; count of bases not matched to a gene: 7. CDR1 and CDR2 (germline): GTSNPN, SVGIG (reference sequence). The CDR3 has 14 amino acids.

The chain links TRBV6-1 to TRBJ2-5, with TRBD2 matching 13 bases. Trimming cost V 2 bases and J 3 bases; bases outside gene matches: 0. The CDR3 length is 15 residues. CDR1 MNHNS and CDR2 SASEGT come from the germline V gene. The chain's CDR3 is CASSETSGGEETQYF. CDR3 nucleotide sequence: TGTGCCAGCAGTGAAACTAGCGGGGGGGAAGAGACCCAGTACTTC.

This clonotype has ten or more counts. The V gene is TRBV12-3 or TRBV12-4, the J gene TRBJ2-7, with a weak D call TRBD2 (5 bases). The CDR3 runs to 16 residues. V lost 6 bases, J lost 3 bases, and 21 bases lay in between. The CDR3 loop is CASRVEGLANFYEQYF. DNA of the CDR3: TGTGCCAGCAGAGTAGAAGGACTGGCAAACTTCTACGAGCAGTACTTC.

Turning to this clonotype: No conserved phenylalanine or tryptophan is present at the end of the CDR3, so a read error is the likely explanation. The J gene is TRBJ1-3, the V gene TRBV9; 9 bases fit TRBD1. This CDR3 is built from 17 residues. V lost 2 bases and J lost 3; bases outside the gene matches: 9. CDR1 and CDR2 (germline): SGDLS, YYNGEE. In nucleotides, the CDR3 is TGTGCCAGCAGCGTTATTCCCGGGACAGGGTTTGGAAACACCATATATTTG. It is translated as CASSVIPGTGFGNTIYL.

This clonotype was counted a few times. The CDR3 loop reads CSASPFLRDRVETQYF. The CDR3 DNA reads as TGCAGTGCTAGTCCGTTTCTCCGGGACAGGGTTGAGACCCAGTACTTC. The chain employs TRBV20-1 and TRBJ2-5; 9 bases agree with TRBD1. V shed 3 bases, J shed 5 bases, and the junction held 13 bases outside the gene matches. The germline V gene encodes CDR1 DFQATT and CDR2 SNEGSKA (reference sequence). The CDR3 loop spans 16 amino acids.

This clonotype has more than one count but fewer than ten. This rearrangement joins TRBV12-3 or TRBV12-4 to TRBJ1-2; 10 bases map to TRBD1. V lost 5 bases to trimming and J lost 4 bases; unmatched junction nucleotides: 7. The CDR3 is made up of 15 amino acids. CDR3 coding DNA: TGTGCCAGCAGTACGTGGGACAGGGGCGGCTATGGCTACACCTTC. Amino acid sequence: CASSTWDRGGYGYTF.

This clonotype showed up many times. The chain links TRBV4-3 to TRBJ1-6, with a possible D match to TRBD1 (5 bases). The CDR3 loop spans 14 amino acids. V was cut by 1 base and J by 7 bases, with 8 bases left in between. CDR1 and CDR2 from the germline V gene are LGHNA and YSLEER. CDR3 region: CASSQGDSNSPLHF. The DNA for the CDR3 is TGCGCCAGCAGCCAAGGAGACAGCAATTCACCCCTCCACTTT.

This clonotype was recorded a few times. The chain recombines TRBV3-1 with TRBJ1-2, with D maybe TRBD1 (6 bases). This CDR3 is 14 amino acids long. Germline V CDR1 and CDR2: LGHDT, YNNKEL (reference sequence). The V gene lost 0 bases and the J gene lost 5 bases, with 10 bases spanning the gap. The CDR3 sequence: CASSQDPGVYGYTF. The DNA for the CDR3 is TGTGCCAGCAGCCAAGATCCAGGGGTATATGGCTACACCTTC.

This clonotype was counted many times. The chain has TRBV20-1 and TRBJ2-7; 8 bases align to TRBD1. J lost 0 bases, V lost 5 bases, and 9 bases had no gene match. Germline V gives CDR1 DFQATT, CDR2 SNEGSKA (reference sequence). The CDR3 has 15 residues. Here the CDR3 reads CSARPGQAASYEQYF. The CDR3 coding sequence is TGCAGTGCTCGACCGGGACAGGCGGCCTCCTACGAGCAGTACTTC.

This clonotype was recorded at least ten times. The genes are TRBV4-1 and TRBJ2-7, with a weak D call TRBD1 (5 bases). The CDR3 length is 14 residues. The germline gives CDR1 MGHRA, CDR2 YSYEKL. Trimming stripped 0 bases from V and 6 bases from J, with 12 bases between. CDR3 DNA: TGCGCCAGCAGCCAAGATGGGGCGGCTATCGAGCAGTACTTC. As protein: CASSQDGAAIEQYF.

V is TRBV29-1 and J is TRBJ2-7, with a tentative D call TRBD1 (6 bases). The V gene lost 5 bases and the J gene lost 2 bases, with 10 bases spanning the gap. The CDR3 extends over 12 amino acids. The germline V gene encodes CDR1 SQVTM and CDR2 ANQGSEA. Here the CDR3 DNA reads TGCAGCGTTCAACAGGGAACCTACGAGCAGTACTTC. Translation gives CSVQQGTYEQYF.

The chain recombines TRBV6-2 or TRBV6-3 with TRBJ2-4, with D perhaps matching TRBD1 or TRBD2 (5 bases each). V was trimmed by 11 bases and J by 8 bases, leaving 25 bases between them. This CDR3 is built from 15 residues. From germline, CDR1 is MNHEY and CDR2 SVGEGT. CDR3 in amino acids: CAAASPTKGADIQYF. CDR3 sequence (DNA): TGTGCCGCTGCCTCTCCGACTAAAGGGGCAGACATTCAGTACTTC.

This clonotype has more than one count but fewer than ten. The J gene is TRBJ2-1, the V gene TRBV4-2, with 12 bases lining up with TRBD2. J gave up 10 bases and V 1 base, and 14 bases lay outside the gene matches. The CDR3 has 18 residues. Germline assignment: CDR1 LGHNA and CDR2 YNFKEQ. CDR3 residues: CASSQAPPSGLAGREQFF. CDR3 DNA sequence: TGTGCCAGCAGCCAAGCTCCGCCCTCAGGACTAGCGGGGAGAGAGCAGTTCTTC.

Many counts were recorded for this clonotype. The CDR3 bases are TGTGCCAGCAGCATGCGGGATTGGGAGACCCAGTACTTC. It encodes CASSMRDWETQYF. The genes are TRBV11-2 and TRBJ2-5; D possibly corresponds to TRBD2 (6 bases). V lost 5 bases to trimming and J lost 5 bases, with 12 bases between them. CDR1 and CDR2 (germline): SGHAT, FQNNGV. CDR3 length equals 13 residues.

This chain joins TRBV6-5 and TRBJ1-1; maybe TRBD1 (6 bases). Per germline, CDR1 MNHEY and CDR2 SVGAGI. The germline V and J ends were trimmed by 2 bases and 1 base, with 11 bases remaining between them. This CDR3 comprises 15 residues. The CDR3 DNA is TGTGCCAGCAGTTACGCGCCGGACAGGAACACTGAAGCTTTCTTT. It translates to CASSYAPDRNTEAFF.

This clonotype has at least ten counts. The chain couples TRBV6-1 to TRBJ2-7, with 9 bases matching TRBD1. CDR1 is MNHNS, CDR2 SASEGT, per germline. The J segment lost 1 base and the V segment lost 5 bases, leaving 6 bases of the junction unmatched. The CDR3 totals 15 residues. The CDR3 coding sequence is TGTGCCAGCAGTCCCGGGACAGGGTATTCCTACGAGCAGTACTTC. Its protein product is CASSPGTGYSYEQYF.